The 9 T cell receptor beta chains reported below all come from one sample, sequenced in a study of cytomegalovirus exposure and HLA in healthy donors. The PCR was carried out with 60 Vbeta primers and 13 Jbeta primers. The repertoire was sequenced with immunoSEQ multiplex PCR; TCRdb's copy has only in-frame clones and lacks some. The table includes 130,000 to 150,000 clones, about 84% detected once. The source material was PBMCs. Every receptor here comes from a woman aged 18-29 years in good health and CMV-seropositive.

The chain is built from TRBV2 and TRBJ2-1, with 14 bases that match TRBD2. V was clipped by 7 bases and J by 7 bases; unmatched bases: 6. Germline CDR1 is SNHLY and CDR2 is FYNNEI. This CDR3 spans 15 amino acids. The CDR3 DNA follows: TGTGCCAGCATGTGGACTAGCGGGGGGCATAATGAGCAGTTCTTC. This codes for CASMWTSGGHNEQFF.

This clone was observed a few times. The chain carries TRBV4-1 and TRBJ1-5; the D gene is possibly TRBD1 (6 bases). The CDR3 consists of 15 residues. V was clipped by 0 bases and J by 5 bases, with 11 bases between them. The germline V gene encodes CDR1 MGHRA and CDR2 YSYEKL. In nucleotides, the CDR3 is TGCGCCAGCAGCCAAGAGGGGGCCTGGGATCAGCCCCAGCATTTT. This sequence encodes CASSQEGAWDQPQHF.

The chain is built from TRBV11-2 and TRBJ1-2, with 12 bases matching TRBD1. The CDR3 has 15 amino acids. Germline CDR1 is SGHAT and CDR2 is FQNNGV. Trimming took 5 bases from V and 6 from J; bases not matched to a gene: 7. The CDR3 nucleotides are TGTGCCAGCAGCCCTACCGGGACAGGGGGCAATGGCTACACCTTC. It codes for CASSPTGTGGNGYTF.

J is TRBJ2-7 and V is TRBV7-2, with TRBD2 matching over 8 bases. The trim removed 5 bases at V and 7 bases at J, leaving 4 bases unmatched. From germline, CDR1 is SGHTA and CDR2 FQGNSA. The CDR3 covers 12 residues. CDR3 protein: CASSITSGEQYF. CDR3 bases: TGTGCCAGCAGCATAACTAGCGGTGAGCAGTACTTC.

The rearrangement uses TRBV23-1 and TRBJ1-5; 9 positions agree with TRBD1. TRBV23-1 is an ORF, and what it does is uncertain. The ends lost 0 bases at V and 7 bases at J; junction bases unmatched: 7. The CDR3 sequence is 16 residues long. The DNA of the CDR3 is TGCGCCAGCAGTCAATCAGAGGCGGGACAGGGCCAGCCCCAGCATTTT. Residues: CASSQSEAGQGQPQHF.

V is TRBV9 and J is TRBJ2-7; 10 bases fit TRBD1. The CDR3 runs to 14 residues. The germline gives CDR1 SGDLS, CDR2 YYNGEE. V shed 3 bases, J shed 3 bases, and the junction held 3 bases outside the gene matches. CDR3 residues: CASSAGQGIYEQYF. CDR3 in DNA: TGTGCCAGCAGCGCGGGACAGGGGATCTACGAGCAGTACTTC.

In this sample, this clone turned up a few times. The chain's CDR3 is CASSLTGNEKLFF. CDR3 nucleotide sequence: TGTGCCAGCAGCTTGACAGGGAATGAAAAACTGTTTTTT. V is TRBV5-8 and J is TRBJ1-4; D possibly corresponds to TRBD1 (6 bases). The CDR3 is made up of 13 amino acids. CDR1 and CDR2 from the germline V gene are SGHTS and YDEGEE. V was shortened by 1 base and J by 5 bases, with 6 bases between the two germline ends.

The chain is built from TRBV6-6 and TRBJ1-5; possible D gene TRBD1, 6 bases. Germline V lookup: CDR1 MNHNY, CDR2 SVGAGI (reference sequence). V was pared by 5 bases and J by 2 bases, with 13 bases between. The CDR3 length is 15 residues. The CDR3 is CASSNRESGNQPQHF. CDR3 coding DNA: TGTGCCAGCAGTAACAGGGAGAGTGGCAATCAGCCCCAGCATTTT.

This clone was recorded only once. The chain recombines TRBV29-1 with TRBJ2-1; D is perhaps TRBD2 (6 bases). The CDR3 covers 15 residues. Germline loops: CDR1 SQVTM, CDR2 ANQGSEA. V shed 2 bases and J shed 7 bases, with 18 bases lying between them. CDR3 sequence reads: CSVERLGAGRNEQFF. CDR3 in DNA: TGCAGCGTTGAAAGATTAGGGGCGGGAAGGAATGAGCAGTTCTTC.